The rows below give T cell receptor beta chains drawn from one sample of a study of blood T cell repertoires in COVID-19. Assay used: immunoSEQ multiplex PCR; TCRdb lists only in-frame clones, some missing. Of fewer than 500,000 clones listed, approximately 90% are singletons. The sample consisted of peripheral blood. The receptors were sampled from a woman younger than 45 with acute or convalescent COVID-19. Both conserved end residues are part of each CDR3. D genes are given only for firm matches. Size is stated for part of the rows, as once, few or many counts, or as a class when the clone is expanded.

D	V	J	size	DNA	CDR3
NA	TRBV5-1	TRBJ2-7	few	TGCGCCAGCACCCCAAGGGGGTTCGACGAGCAGTACTTC	CASTPRGFDEQYF
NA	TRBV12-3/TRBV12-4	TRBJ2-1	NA	TGTGCCAGCAGCCCACGCGATGAGCAGTTCTTC	CASSPRDEQFF
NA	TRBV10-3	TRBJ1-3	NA	TGTGCCATCAGTGAGTCCTTAAACACCATATATTTT	CAISESLNTIYF
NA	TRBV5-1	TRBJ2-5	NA	TGCGCCAGCAGCTTTAGACAGTCCCAAGAGACCCAGTACTTC	CASSFRQSQETQYF
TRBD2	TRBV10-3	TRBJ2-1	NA	TGTGCCATCAGTGAGCCCCCCGGGGCTAGCGGGGGCGGGGAGCAGTTCTTC	CAISEPPGASGGGEQFF
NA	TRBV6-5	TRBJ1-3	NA	TGTGCCAGCCGGGTTCGCGAAGCCGCTGGAAACACCATATATTTT	CASRVREAAGNTIYF
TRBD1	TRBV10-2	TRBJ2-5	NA	TGCGCCAGCACGGACAGGGCGGTGGTAGGGACCCAGTACTTC	CASTDRAVVGTQYF
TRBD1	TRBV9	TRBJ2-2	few	TGTGCCAGCAGTGAACAGGGGCTCCTCCTTAACACCGGGGAGCTGTTTTTT	CASSEQGLLLNTGELFF
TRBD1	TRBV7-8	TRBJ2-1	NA	TGTGCCAGCAGCTCCCCGCGGGGACAGGGGTTTCTCAGCTCCTACAATGAGCAGTTCTTC	CASSSPRGQGFLSSYNEQFF
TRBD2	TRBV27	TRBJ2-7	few	TGTGCCAGCAACCTCCGGGGGGGCCAGGGCGAGCAGTACTTC	CASNLRGGQGEQYF
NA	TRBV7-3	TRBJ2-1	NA	TGTGCCAGCGGCACGGAACGGGGGTCATACAATGAGCAGTTCTTC	CASGTERGSYNEQFF
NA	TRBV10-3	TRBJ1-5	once	TGTGCCATCATGTCGAGTCTTGGTCAGCCCCAGCATTTT	CAIMSSLGQPQHF
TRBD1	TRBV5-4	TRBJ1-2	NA	TGTGCCAGCAGCTCGGACAGGGCGGGAGGCTACACCTTC	CASSSDRAGGYTF
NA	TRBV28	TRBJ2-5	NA	TGTGCCAGCAGTTTACCGGCGGACCAAGAGACCCAGTACTTC	CASSLPADQETQYF
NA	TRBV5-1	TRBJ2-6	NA	TGCGCCAGCAGCCTTTCGTGGGGCTCAAGCTCTGGGGCCAACGTCCTGACTTTC	CASSLSWGSSSGANVLTF
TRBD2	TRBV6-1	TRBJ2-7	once	TGTGCCAGCAGTGAAGAACGCGTTAGAACTAGCGATTCCTACGAGCAGTACTTC	CASSEERVRTSDSYEQYF